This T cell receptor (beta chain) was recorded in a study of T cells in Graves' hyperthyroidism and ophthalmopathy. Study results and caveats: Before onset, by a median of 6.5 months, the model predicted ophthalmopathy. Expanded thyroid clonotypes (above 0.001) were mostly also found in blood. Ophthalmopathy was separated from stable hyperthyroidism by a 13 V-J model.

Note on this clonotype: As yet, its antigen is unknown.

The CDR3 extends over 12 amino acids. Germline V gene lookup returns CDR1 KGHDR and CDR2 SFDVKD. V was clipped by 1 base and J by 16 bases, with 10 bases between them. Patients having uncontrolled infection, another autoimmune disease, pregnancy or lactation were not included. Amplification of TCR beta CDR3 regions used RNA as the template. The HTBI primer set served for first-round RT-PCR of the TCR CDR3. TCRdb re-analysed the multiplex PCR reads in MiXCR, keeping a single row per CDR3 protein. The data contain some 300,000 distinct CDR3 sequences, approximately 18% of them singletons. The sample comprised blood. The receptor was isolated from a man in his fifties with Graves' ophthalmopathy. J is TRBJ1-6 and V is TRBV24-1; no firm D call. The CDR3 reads CATSDLGGRLHF. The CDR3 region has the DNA TGTGCCACCAGTGATTTAGGTGGCAGGCTCCACTTT.